A single T cell receptor (beta chain) is shown here with its context. The sample belongs to a study of blood T cell repertoires in COVID-19. Study in general: Spain, Italy and the United States supplied samples that represented acute and convalescent COVID-19. PBMCs, B-cell-depleted T cells, or T cells were the source of the cDNA or gDNA that made up the material.

Measured with immunoSEQ multiplex PCR; TCRdb has only the in-frame clones, and not every one. Of approximately 210,000 clones in the sample, around 80% were seen once. Germline V gene lookup returns CDR1 SNHLY and CDR2 FYNNEI. V trimming: 2 bases; J trimming: 6 bases; junction bases outside the gene matches: 9. The CDR3 extends over 16 amino acids. Recruits, aged roughly 18 to 89 years, lived in approximately 26 US areas. In assigning cohorts, the study relied on participant-reported clinical history. The sequence derives from a man aged 25 to 40 with acute COVID-19. What was sequenced was PBMCs or T cells enriched from blood (not recorded which). The V call is TRBV2, the J call TRBJ1-2, with TRBD1 matching 10 bases. CDR3 sequence (DNA): TGTGCCAGCAGTGAAACCGGGACAGGGGCAGTCAATGGCTACACCTTC. It translates to CASSETGTGAVNGYTF. Supplemented by reference TRBV2 and TRBJ1-2, the full variable domain reads EPEVTQTPSHQVTQMGQEVILRCVPISNHLYFYWYRQILGQKVEFLVSFYNNEISEKSEIFDDQFSVERPDGSNFTLKIRSTKLEDSAMYFCASSETGTGAVNGYTFGSGTRLTVV.